This TCR beta chain was sequenced for a study of blood T cells in healthy people across ages. Study-wide points: Higher diversity, along with more naive CD4+ cells, distinguished long-lived donors from aged donors.

As concerns this clonotype: Its matching antigen is unknown.

From germline, CDR1 is SGHRS and CDR2 YFSETQ. Trimming removed 0 bases at V and 5 bases at J, with 18 bases between. The CDR3 is made up of 16 amino acids. A second PCR, run for roughly 7 to 12 cycles, used a sample-barcoded 5' primer plus a J-beta primer mix. TCRdb used MiXCR to reprocess the 5' RACE reads, holding one entry per CDR3 protein. The data hold hundreds of thousands of distinct CDR3 sequences, with 49% observed a single time. The sequence was collected from a woman aged 60-75 years in good health. Material: blood. The chain uses TRBV5-1 and TRBJ2-7; a weak D match, TRBD2 (5 bases). Here the CDR3 DNA reads TGCGCCAGCAGCTTGGCCGTTCGGGGAAGTGGCGACGAGCAGTACTTC. It codes for CASSLAVRGSGDEQYF.